This record covers a single TCR beta chain. Reverse transcription of roughly 0.45 to 1 ug RNA used random hexamers. immunoSEQ multiplex PCR amplified TCR beta CDR3 across 54 Vbeta, 13 Jbeta. TCRdb called the immunoSEQ multiplex PCR reads again in MiXCR, with one record for every CDR3 protein. Among around 180,000 distinct CDR3 sequences listed, around 93% were seen once. Sequencing of TCR beta, carried out with a high-throughput approach, was applied to CD8+ and CD4+ T cells from the blood. TEMRA cells underwent FACS enrichment and CD8+ and CD4+ T cells underwent negative isolation. This record comes from a study of CD8 T cells in Susac syndrome. Between the trimmed V and J ends, which lost 5 bases and 5 bases, there was a span of 13 bases. Germline loops: CDR1 SNHLY, CDR2 FYNNEI. This CDR3 is 14 amino acids long.

The sequencing input was CD4+ T cells from PBMCs. The rearrangement joins TRBV2 to TRBJ1-5; a weak D match, TRBD1 (5 bases). The source of this sequence is a human donor with multiple sclerosis. The CDR3 DNA follows: TGTGCCAGCAGTTCCCGACGGACACATCAGCCCCAGCATTTT. It codes for CASSSRRTHQPQHF.